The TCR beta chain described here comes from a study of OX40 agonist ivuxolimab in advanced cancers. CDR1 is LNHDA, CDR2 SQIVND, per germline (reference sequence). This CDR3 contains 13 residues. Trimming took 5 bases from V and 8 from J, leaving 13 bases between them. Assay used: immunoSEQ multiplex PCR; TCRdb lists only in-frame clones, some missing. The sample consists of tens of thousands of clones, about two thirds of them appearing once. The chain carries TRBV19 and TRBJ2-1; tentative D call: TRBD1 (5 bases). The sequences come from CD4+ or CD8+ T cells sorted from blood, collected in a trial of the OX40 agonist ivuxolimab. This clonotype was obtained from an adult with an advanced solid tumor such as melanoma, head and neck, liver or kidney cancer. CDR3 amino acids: CASSLYRWDEQFF. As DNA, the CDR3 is TGTGCCAGTAGTCTTTACAGGTGGGATGAGCAGTTCTTC.